This note documents a single T cell receptor beta chain sequence. Its target is not known. Assay: immunoSEQ multiplex PCR; the TCRdb copy retains only in-frame clones and omits some. This sample has 55,000 to 80,000 clones, with under 75% found just once. The J segment lost 1 base and the V segment lost 2 bases, leaving 5 bases of the junction unmatched. Germline CDR1 and CDR2: LGHDT and YNNKEL (reference sequence). The CDR3 covers 16 residues. This record belongs to a study of vaccination effects on CD4 cells after COVID-19. Antigen-specific CD4+ T cells were expanded (with viral peptide pools) by the ViraFEST assay ahead of sequencing. Investigators separated out CD4+ T cells once approximately 10 days of culture had passed. Vaccine recipients lacked prior SARS-CoV-2 infection and had negative nucleocapsid antibodies.

The source is a human donor who received a COVID-19 vaccine. The chain joins TRBV3-1 (or the pseudogene TRBV3-2) to TRBJ1-1, with TRBD1 matching 9 bases. The sequencing used CD4+ T cells from PBMCs cultured with HCoV-OC43 spike peptides, collected before COVID-19 vaccination. Subset here: HCoV-OC43 spike overlapping peptide pool stimulation. The CDR3 region is CASSQRDRASNTEAFF. In DNA form, the CDR3 reads TGTGCCAGCAGCCAAAGGGACAGGGCTTCGAACACTGAAGCTTTCTTT.